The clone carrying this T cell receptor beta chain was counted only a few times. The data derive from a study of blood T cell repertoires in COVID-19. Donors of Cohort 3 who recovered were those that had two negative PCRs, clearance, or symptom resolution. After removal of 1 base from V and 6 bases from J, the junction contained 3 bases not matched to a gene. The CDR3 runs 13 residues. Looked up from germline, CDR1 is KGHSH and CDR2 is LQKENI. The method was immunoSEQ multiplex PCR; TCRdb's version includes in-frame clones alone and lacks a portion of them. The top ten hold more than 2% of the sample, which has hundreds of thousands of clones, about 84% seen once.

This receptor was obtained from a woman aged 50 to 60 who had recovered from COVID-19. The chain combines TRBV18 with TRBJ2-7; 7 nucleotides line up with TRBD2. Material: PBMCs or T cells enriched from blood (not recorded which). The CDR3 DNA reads TGTGCCAGCTCACCACTCGGGGGGTTCGAGCAGTACTTC. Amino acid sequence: CASSPLGGFEQYF. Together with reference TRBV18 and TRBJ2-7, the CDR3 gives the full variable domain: NAGVMQNPRHLVRRRGQEARLRCSPMKGHSHVYWYRQLPEEGLKFMVYLQKENIIDESGMPKERFSAEFPKEGPSILRIQQVVRGDSAAYFCASSPLGGFEQYFGPGTRLTVT.